A selection of T cell receptor beta chains follows, all from one sample in a study of T cells after yellow fever vaccination. TCRdb passed the 5' RACE reads through MiXCR, listing each CDR3 protein once. Counted here are roughly 500,000 distinct CDR3 sequences, approximately 21% occurring once; the ten biggest clones make up roughly an eighth. The material sequenced was PBMCs, taken 15 days after the yellow fever booster vaccination. The origin of the receptors is a man aged 25 to 45 who received the YFV17D yellow fever vaccine. Each CDR3 is given with its conserved first and last residue. D genes are given only for firm matches. Part of the rows lack a size; the others show once, few, many or a class for expanded clones.

v_call	clone_size	cdr3_length	j_call	d_call	cdr3_nt	cdr3_aa
TRBV9	few	15	TRBJ2-5	-	TGTGCCAGCAGCGTAGGGACAGCCCTAGGGGAGACCCAGTACTTC	CASSVGTALGETQYF
TRBV2	-	13	TRBJ2-1	-	TGTGCCAGCAGCGTCACCCTTCGGAATGAGCAGTTCTTC	CASSVTLRNEQFF
TRBV5-1	-	13	TRBJ2-5	-	TGCGCCAGCAGACGCCGGGTGGAGGAGACCCAGTACTTC	CASRRRVEETQYF
TRBV28	few	11	TRBJ2-7	-	TGTGCCAGCAGTTTATGGTCCGAGCAGTACTTC	CASSLWSEQYF
TRBV30	-	15	TRBJ2-1	TRBD1	TGTGCCTGGAGATTTCCGGGACAGGGCGTCCATGAGCAGTTCTTC	CAWRFPGQGVHEQFF
TRBV12-3/TRBV12-4	-	14	TRBJ1-5	TRBD1	TGTGCCAGCAGCTCCGGGACAGGGGCTCAGCCCCAGCATTTT	CASSSGTGAQPQHF
TRBV9	-	14	TRBJ2-5	TRBD2	TGTGCCAGCGCTGCGGGAGATCCTTCAGAGACCCAGTACTTC	CASAAGDPSETQYF
TRBV6-2/TRBV6-3	few	17	TRBJ2-1	TRBD2	TGTGCCAGCAGTTCCGGGACTAGCGGGCATACATACAATGAGCAGTTCTTC	CASSSGTSGHTYNEQFF
TRBV12-3/TRBV12-4	many	13	TRBJ2-7	-	TGTGCCAGCAGTTTGGCCTTCCGATCCGAGCAGTACTTC	CASSLAFRSEQYF
TRBV27	-	15	TRBJ2-6	-	TGTGCCAGCACCGATCTCAGGGCTGGGGCCAACGTCCTGACTTTC	CASTDLRAGANVLTF
TRBV7-8	few	17	TRBJ2-6	-	TGTGCCAGCAGCCTAGTGGGCCGGGTCTCTGGGGCCAACGTCCTGACTTTC	CASSLVGRVSGANVLTF
TRBV7-3	few	14	TRBJ1-1	TRBD1	TGTGCCAGCAGCTTGGCGGACAGGGGTACTGAAGCTTTCTTT	CASSLADRGTEAFF
TRBV7-2	-	12	TRBJ2-5	-	TGTGCCAGCAGCTTAGGCCCAGTGGCCCAGTACTTC	CASSLGPVAQYF
TRBV20-1	many	11	TRBJ1-5	-	TGCAGTGCTAGGGGGAATCAGCCCCAGCATTTT	CSARGNQPQHF
TRBV5-1	-	15	TRBJ2-2	TRBD1	TGCGCCAGCAGCTTGCCGGGACAGGGTATCGGGGAGCTGTTTTTT	CASSLPGQGIGELFF
TRBV20-1	-	12	TRBJ2-4	-	TGCAGTGCTTCCGGAGCCGAAAACATTCAGTACTTC	CSASGAENIQYF
TRBV15	few	14	TRBJ2-4	-	TGTGCCACCCGGAGCAGCCTAGCCAAAAACATTCAGTACTTC	CATRSSLAKNIQYF
TRBV19	-	17	TRBJ1-3	-	TGTGCCAGTAGTGAAAGGATGCGGGGGGCGCCTGGAAACACCATATATTTT	CASSERMRGAPGNTIYF
TRBV28	many	13	TRBJ2-7	-	TGTGCCAGCAGTTTATCCCTCACCTACGAGCAGTACTTC	CASSLSLTYEQYF
TRBV7-2	-	13	TRBJ2-2	-	TGTGCCAGCAGCCCCCAGCTTTTCCGGGAGCTGTTTTTT	CASSPQLFRELFF
TRBV29-1	few	15	TRBJ2-1	TRBD2	TGCAGCGTTGAAGATTCACTAGCGGGATACAATGAGCAGTTCTTC	CSVEDSLAGYNEQFF
TRBV20-1	few	15	TRBJ2-3	TRBD2	TGCAGTGCTCCCCGACTAGCGGGAGCCCCAGATACGCAGTATTTT	CSAPRLAGAPDTQYF
TRBV11-2	few	15	TRBJ2-1	TRBD2	TGTGCCAGCAGCTTCGAACCAAGCGGGAGCTCTGAGCAGTTCTTC	CASSFEPSGSSEQFF
TRBV4-3	few	15	TRBJ2-7	TRBD1	TGCGCCAGCAGCCATGATGAGACAGGGGGGAACGAGCAGTACTTC	CASSHDETGGNEQYF
TRBV5-4	many	14	TRBJ2-5	-	TGTGCCAGCAGCGGCGGATGGGGTAAAGAGACCCAGTACTTC	CASSGGWGKETQYF
TRBV10-3	-	15	TRBJ2-2	-	TGTGCCATCAGTGAGTCGGGCGGGAAGTCCGGGGAGCTGTTTTTT	CAISESGGKSGELFF
TRBV29-1	few	13	TRBJ2-1	TRBD2	TGCAGCGTTCAGTCCAGCGGGAGACGCGAGCAGTTCTTC	CSVQSSGRREQFF
TRBV19	-	15	TRBJ1-1	-	TGTGCCAGTAGTATAAGTGGGACGGTGAACACTGAAGCTTTCTTT	CASSISGTVNTEAFF
TRBV20-1	-	13	TRBJ2-2	TRBD1	TGCAGTGCTGCCGACAGGGGCACCGGGGAGCTGTTTTTT	CSAADRGTGELFF
TRBV7-2	-	15	TRBJ2-5	-	TGTGCCAGCAGCTTCAGCCCATCGTCGCAAGAGACCCAGTACTTC	CASSFSPSSQETQYF
TRBV7-2	-	18	TRBJ2-5	TRBD2	TGTGCCAGCAGCTACGCTGGAGGGGAGCGGGAGGTGGTTGAGACCCAGTACTTC	CASSYAGGEREVVETQYF
TRBV24-1	-	16	TRBJ2-5	-	TGTGCCACCAGTGATTTCGGACAGGGCGGGGGCGAGACCCAGTACTTC	CATSDFGQGGGETQYF
TRBV28	-	18	TRBJ2-7	-	TGTGCCAGCCGACTCGGGGGGCCCTTCACCCTAAACCCCTACGAGCAGTACTTC	CASRLGGPFTLNPYEQYF
TRBV20-1	-	16	TRBJ2-1	TRBD1	TGCAGTGCTAGAGTCCGAACAGGGGTATCCTACAATGAGCAGTTCTTC	CSARVRTGVSYNEQFF
TRBV7-2	few	14	TRBJ2-1	-	TGTGCCAGCAGCTTAGGGGGACAAAACAATGAGCAGTTCTTC	CASSLGGQNNEQFF
TRBV27	few	13	TRBJ2-3	-	TGTGCCAGCAGAGAAACTAGCACAGATACGCAGTATTTT	CASRETSTDTQYF
TRBV10-3	-	14	TRBJ2-5	TRBD1	TGTGCCATCAGTGTGGGACAGGGGTTCGAGACCCAGTACTTC	CAISVGQGFETQYF
TRBV27	few	16	TRBJ2-3	TRBD2	TGTGCCAGCCGGGGACTACCACAAGCATACACAGATACGCAGTATTTT	CASRGLPQAYTDTQYF
TRBV5-4	-	10	TRBJ2-3	-	TGTGCCAGCGGAGAAAATACGCAGTATTTT	CASGENTQYF
TRBV7-2	-	12	TRBJ1-5	-	TGTGCCAGCAGCTTAACGGGTTCGCCCCAGCATTTT	CASSLTGSPQHF
TRBV3-1	-	15	TRBJ1-6	-	TGTGCCAGCAGCCAAAGTGGTATCTCAAATTCACCCCTCCACTTT	CASSQSGISNSPLHF
TRBV20-1	-	14	TRBJ2-1	-	TGCAGTGCTAGGCGTGGTAGCCTTAACAATGAGCAGTTCTTC	CSARRGSLNNEQFF
TRBV5-1	few	14	TRBJ2-3	-	TGCGCCAGCAGCTTGGACAGCGGCCTGTATACGCAGTATTTT	CASSLDSGLYTQYF
TRBV30	-	15	TRBJ2-6	-	TGTGCCTGGAAGCCAGGGGTCTCTGGGGCCAACGTCCTGACTTTC	CAWKPGVSGANVLTF
TRBV20-1	-	15	TRBJ2-2	-	TGCAGTGCTAATCGGCAGTCGGTTGGGACCGGGGAGCTGTTTTTT	CSANRQSVGTGELFF
TRBV25-1	few	11	TRBJ2-5	-	TGTGCCAGCAGCACAGTAGAGACCCAGTACTTC	CASSTVETQYF
TRBV5-6	few	14	TRBJ2-7	-	TGTGCCAGCAGCTGGGGTTCTGGGTCCTACGAGCAGTACTTC	CASSWGSGSYEQYF
TRBV10-3	few	15	TRBJ2-3	-	TGTGCCATCAGTGTATCGGCAGGTCAAACAGATACGCAGTATTTT	CAISVSAGQTDTQYF
TRBV20-1	-	13	TRBJ2-7	TRBD1	TGCAGTGCTCCCGACAGGGGGCACTACGAGCAGTACTTC	CSAPDRGHYEQYF
TRBV6-1	-	16	TRBJ1-6	-	TGTGCCAGCATGGGGAGGAGGGCGGCCTATAATTCACCCCTCCACTTT	CASMGRRAAYNSPLHF
TRBV20-1	few	15	TRBJ2-3	-	TGCAGTGCCCCCAGGGGAGGAGCGGACACAGATACGCAGTATTTT	CSAPRGGADTDTQYF
TRBV6-1	few	15	TRBJ2-1	-	TGTGCCAGCACCGAACTAGCTAAATCCTACAATGAGCAGTTCTTC	CASTELAKSYNEQFF
TRBV10-3	few	13	TRBJ2-2	-	TGTGCCATCAGTGCTCAAGACTCCGGGGAGCTGTTTTTT	CAISAQDSGELFF
TRBV7-3	-	13	TRBJ1-2	-	TGTGCCAGCAGCTTAGACTCCCGGGAAGGCTACACCTTC	CASSLDSREGYTF
TRBV6-1	-	13	TRBJ2-3	TRBD1	TGTGCCAGCAGGCGGGACAGGGTGGATACGCAGTATTTT	CASRRDRVDTQYF
TRBV28	-	18	TRBJ2-5	-	TGTGACAGCAGTCCATTATCAGGGGATAGGCCTTCCCAAGAGACCCAGTACTTC	CDSSPLSGDRPSQETQYF
TRBV27	-	15	TRBJ2-7	-	TGTGCCAGCAGTTTAAGAGGGTTTCTAGGCTACGAGCAGTACTTC	CASSLRGFLGYEQYF
TRBV18	-	14	TRBJ2-7	-	TGTGCCAGCTCATTTCCAGGGGATACCTACGAGCAGTACTTC	CASSFPGDTYEQYF
TRBV6-2/TRBV6-3	few	16	TRBJ2-3	TRBD1	TGTGCCAGCAGTTACGGATCGGGACAGGGGACAGATACGCAGTATTTT	CASSYGSGQGTDTQYF
TRBV12-3/TRBV12-4	-	14	TRBJ2-1	-	TGTGCCACCAGGGCAATAGTATCCTACAATGAGCAGTTCTTC	CATRAIVSYNEQFF